The rows below give T cell receptor beta chains drawn from one sample of a study of low-dose radiotherapy and immunotherapy resistance in tumors. TCRdb re-analysed the reads in MiXCR, keeping a single row per CDR3 protein. The data contain 50,000 or so distinct CDR3 sequences, approximately 22% of them singletons. The starting material was PBMCs, obtained after low-dose radiotherapy plus immunotherapy. These receptors came from a male donor with prostate cancer. Both conserved end residues are part of each CDR3. A D gene is named only where the DNA matches it firmly. A clone size is listed for some rows: how often the clone was seen (once, few, many), or a class if it is expanded.

>TRBV6-1|TRBJ1-5|NA|few
CASSDYRYSNQPQHF
TGTGCCAGCAGTGATTACAGGTATAGCAATCAGCCCCAGCATTTT
>TRBV6-6|TRBJ1-2|NA|NA
CASSFVRNYGYTF
TGTGCCAGCAGTTTTGTTAGGAACTATGGCTACACCTTC
>TRBV7-2|TRBJ2-3|NA|many
CASRPSGPDMNTQYF
TGTGCCAGCAGACCCTCCGGGCCAGACATGAATACGCAGTATTTT
>TRBV6-5|TRBJ1-2|TRBD1|many
CASSNNRGLGYTF
TGTGCCAGCAGTAACAACAGGGGGCTTGGCTACACCTTC
>TRBV29-1|TRBJ2-5|TRBD1|many
CSVLTGSMETQYF
TGCAGCGTCCTGACAGGGTCGATGGAGACCCAGTACTTC
>TRBV10-2|TRBJ1-1|NA|many
CASMLRALNTEAFF
TGCGCCAGCATGCTGAGGGCTCTTAACACTGAAGCTTTCTTT
>TRBV9|TRBJ2-1|TRBD2|NA
CASSPLAGERGYNEQFF
TGTGCCAGCAGCCCCCTAGCGGGAGAGAGGGGCTACAATGAGCAGTTCTTC
>TRBV7-3|TRBJ1-6|NA|NA
CASSSDRAARPLHF
TGTGCCAGCAGCTCCGACCGGGCCGCAAGGCCCCTCCACTTT
>TRBV9|TRBJ2-2|TRBD1|few
CASSVDDRGIFTGELFF
TGTGCCAGCAGCGTAGACGACAGGGGAATCTTCACCGGGGAGCTGTTTTTT
>TRBV15|TRBJ1-2|TRBD1|many
CATSTGQGMRAYGYTF
TGTGCCACCAGTACGGGACAGGGGATGAGAGCCTATGGCTACACCTTC
>TRBV6-6|TRBJ1-2|TRBD1|many
CASSYTDRAYGYTF
TGTGCCAGCAGTTACACGGACAGGGCCTATGGCTACACCTTC
>TRBV19|TRBJ1-2|NA|medium-sized
CASSRVESVYGYTF
TGTGCCAGTAGTCGTGTGGAATCCGTCTATGGCTACACCTTC
>TRBV19|TRBJ2-3|NA|NA
CASSRRSGAVHTDTQYF
TGTGCCAGTAGTCGGCGTAGTGGGGCCGTTCACACAGATACGCAGTATTTT
>TRBV5-4|TRBJ2-2|TRBD2|NA
CASSAGTSGRTLTGELFF
TGTGCCAGCAGCGCCGGGACTAGCGGGCGTACCCTAACCGGGGAGCTGTTTTTT
>TRBV5-4|TRBJ2-1|TRBD1|NA
CASSLGQGLLWEQFF
TGTGCCAGCAGCTTGGGACAGGGGCTATTATGGGAGCAGTTCTTC
>TRBV12-3/TRBV12-4|TRBJ1-3|NA|many
CASSPHRAQLNTIYF
TGTGCCAGCAGCCCCCACAGGGCCCAGTTAAACACCATATATTTT
>TRBV3-1|TRBJ1-1|TRBD1|many
CASSQQGQAEAFF
TGTGCCAGCAGCCAACAAGGACAGGCTGAAGCTTTCTTT
>TRBV3-1|TRBJ2-3|TRBD2|few
CASSHRAGGTDTQYF
TGTGCCAGCAGCCACCGAGCGGGAGGCACAGATACGCAGTATTTT
>TRBV15|TRBJ1-3|NA|many
CATSRQSSGNTIYF
TGTGCCACCAGCAGACAGAGCTCTGGAAACACCATATATTTT
>TRBV18|TRBJ2-7|NA|few
CASSPQVGDVGYYEQYF
TGTGCCAGCTCACCACAGGTAGGGGACGTTGGATACTACGAGCAGTACTTC
>TRBV18|TRBJ2-7|TRBD1|many
CASSRRDSVFEQYF
TGTGCCAGCTCACGCCGGGACAGTGTGTTCGAGCAGTACTTC
>TRBV28|TRBJ2-2|NA|NA
CATTTGPNTGELFF
TGTGCCACCACGACAGGCCCGAACACCGGGGAGCTGTTTTTT
>TRBV27|TRBJ2-1|TRBD1|many
CASSRKTGGLNEQFF
TGTGCCAGCAGTAGGAAGACAGGGGGCCTGAATGAGCAGTTCTTC
>TRBV2|TRBJ2-4|NA|many
CARSGAGQAKNIQYF
TGTGCCAGATCAGGCGCGGGGCAAGCCAAAAACATTCAGTACTTC
>TRBV6-1|TRBJ2-3|NA|many
CASSSVGKEYPDTQYF
TGTGCCAGCAGTTCGGTTGGGAAGGAATACCCAGATACGCAGTATTTT
>TRBV3-1|TRBJ1-2|NA|many
CASRDMTYGYTF
TGTGCCAGCAGAGATATGACGTATGGCTACACCTTC
>TRBV19|TRBJ1-4|NA|many
CASSISEKLFF
TGTGCCAGTAGTATTTCTGAAAAACTGTTTTTT
>TRBV20-1|TRBJ2-1|TRBD2|many
CSARDFWASGSAGNEQFF
TGCAGTGCTAGAGACTTTTGGGCTAGCGGGAGCGCTGGGAATGAGCAGTTCTTC
>TRBV2|TRBJ2-2|NA|many
CASRKETRTGELFF
TGTGCCAGCCGCAAAGAGACGCGAACCGGGGAGCTGTTTTTT
>TRBV5-1|TRBJ2-7|TRBD1|many
CASSLEGGGEQYF
TGCGCCAGCAGCTTGGAAGGGGGCGGCGAGCAGTACTTC
>TRBV19|TRBJ2-1|TRBD2|many
CASRPLAGGSSEQFF
TGTGCCAGTAGGCCCCTAGCGGGAGGTAGCAGTGAGCAGTTCTTC
>TRBV24-1|TRBJ2-1|TRBD2|many
CATSDWGTSGRWNEQFF
TGTGCCACCAGTGATTGGGGGACTAGCGGGAGGTGGAATGAGCAGTTCTTC
>TRBV20-1|TRBJ2-7|NA|many
CSARVGGGPAYEQYF
TGCAGTGCTAGAGTCGGTGGGGGGCCTGCCTACGAGCAGTACTTC
>TRBV6-2/TRBV6-3|TRBJ2-7|TRBD2|NA
CASSNPGLAGVGNEQYF
TGTGCCAGCAGTAACCCGGGACTAGCGGGAGTTGGAAATGAGCAGTACTTC
>TRBV28|TRBJ1-1|TRBD1|NA
CASSTRTGGLVSTEAFF
TGTGCCAGCAGTACCCGGACAGGGGGCCTGGTAAGCACTGAAGCTTTCTTT
>TRBV6-1|TRBJ2-2|NA|NA
CASIPSGRGGTKSTGELFF
TGTGCCAGCATCCCTTCGGGGAGGGGGGGAACCAAGAGCACCGGGGAGCTGTTTTTT
>TRBV12-3/TRBV12-4|TRBJ2-4|TRBD1|many
CASSPGGGRAKNIQYF
TGTGCCAGCAGCCCAGGGGGCGGTAGGGCCAAAAACATTCAGTACTTC
>TRBV4-2|TRBJ2-7|NA|many
CASSQEVFSAGLNEQYF
TGTGCCAGCAGCCAAGAAGTATTTTCGGCAGGTCTCAACGAGCAGTACTTC
>TRBV5-1|TRBJ2-7|TRBD2|many
CASSLDLAASSYEQYF
TGCGCCAGCAGCTTGGATCTAGCGGCTAGCTCCTACGAGCAGTACTTC
>TRBV28|TRBJ1-1|NA|NA
CASSSRGWWNTEAFF
TGTGCCAGCAGTTCCCGGGGGTGGTGGAACACTGAAGCTTTCTTT